The 8 T cell receptor beta chains below come from one sample, sequenced in a study of molecular identifiers for immune sequencing clone quantification. TCRdb re-derived calls from the PCR reads in MiXCR, one entry per CDR3 protein. Of tens of thousands of distinct CDR3 sequences listed, over 15% are singletons. The sequenced material came from naive CD8+ T cells from blood, with Jurkat cell RNA spiked in. As to subset: FACS-sorted CD8+CD4-CCR7+CD45RA+ naive T cells. All receptors derive from a human donor in good health. Some libraries in this study had Jurkat cell RNA spiked in.

In its sample, this clonotype was seen many times. The J gene is TRBJ1-5, the V gene TRBV19; D is ambiguous. This CDR3 contains 13 residues. Trimming took off 7 bases at V and 7 bases at J, with 14 bases between the two ends. The germline V gene has CDR1 LNHDA and CDR2 SQIVND (reference sequence). CDR3 sequence (DNA): TGTGCCAGTAAATTCGGCGGTGGCCAGCCCCAGCATTTT. It encodes CASKFGGGQPQHF.

This clonotype has at least ten counts. This rearrangement joins TRBV27 to TRBJ1-2; D is possibly TRBD1 (6 bases). The ends were cut back, 2 bases at V and 6 bases at J, with 19 bases in the middle. Germline V gene sequence: CDR1 MNHEY, CDR2 SMNVEV (reference sequence). CDR3 length: 16 residues. The CDR3 nucleotides are TGTGCCAGCAGTTTAATAGGTTCGGGGGCGCAGGATGGCTACACCTTC. It is translated as CASSLIGSGAQDGYTF.

This clonotype was observed many times. Here the CDR3 DNA reads TGTGCCAGCAGTCCTTCGACAAGTAATCAGCCCCAGCATTTT. Protein: CASSPSTSNQPQHF. The V and J genes are TRBV6-5 and TRBJ1-5; no definite D call. Germline V gene data show CDR1 as MNHEY and CDR2 as SVGAGI. There are 14 residues in the CDR3. V dropped 5 bases and J dropped 4 bases, with 12 bases sitting between them.

This clonotype was seen repeatedly, ten times or more. The gene calls are TRBV15 and TRBJ2-3, with a tentative D call TRBD2 (6 bases). The length of the CDR3 is 16 residues. Trimming removed 5 bases at V and 1 base at J, with 16 bases between. Per germline, CDR1 LNHNV and CDR2 YYDKDF (reference sequence). For the CDR3, the DNA is TGTGCCACCAGCCACCCCGGGAGCCTAGGCACAGATACGCAGTATTTT. Translating it yields CATSHPGSLGTDTQYF.

This clonotype was picked up one time. At one end the junction does not follow the germline gene, possibly because of a read error. The chain carries TRBV27 and TRBJ1-1; 9 bases fit TRBD1. The CDR3 covers 15 residues. From germline, CDR1 is MNHEY and CDR2 SMNVEV (reference sequence). This chain's CDR3 is CAGSFMGQGDTEASF. The CDR3, as DNA: TGTGCCGGCAGTTTCATGGGACAGGGAGACACTGAAGCTTCCTTT.

A note on this clonotype: A read error may explain this, as a much larger clone is one base away. The chain uses TRBV28 and TRBJ2-1, with no clear D. Trimming shortened V by 5 bases and J by 9 bases, and 8 bases separated the two germline ends. This CDR3 contains 11 residues. The germline CDR1 and CDR2 sequences are MDHEN and SYDVKM. The CDR3 coding sequence is TGTGCCAGCAGTCCGGTAACTGAGCAGTTCTTC. Amino acid sequence: CASSPVTEQFF.

This clonotype was counted ten times or more. This chain links TRBV11-3 with TRBJ2-3, with no clear D. Trimming removed 3 bases from V and 1 base from J, with 14 bases in between. Germline CDR1 reads SGHNT; CDR2 reads YENEEA. This CDR3 has 16 residues. The CDR3 here is CASSLHLNIRTDTQYF. The DNA of the CDR3 is TGTGCCAGCAGCTTGCACCTAAATATCCGCACAGATACGCAGTATTTT.

This clonotype has a count of ten or more. V usage is TRBV7-6 and J usage is TRBJ1-1; 7 bases fit TRBD1. The trim removed 5 bases at V and 0 bases at J, leaving 6 bases unmatched. Germline V gives CDR1 SGHVS, CDR2 FNYEAQ. The CDR3 is 15 amino acids. CDR3 residues: CASSHMTGLNTEAFF. The DNA for the CDR3 is TGTGCCAGCAGCCATATGACAGGGTTGAACACTGAAGCTTTCTTT.